The table lists the clone carrying this TCR beta chain with a few counts. Its target is not known. This record belongs to a study of T-cell memory formation after mild COVID-19. Looking at the study overall: Each donor largely had its own TCR clusters.

General study findings and limits: What remained unconfirmed was the SARS-CoV-2 specificity of second-wave clones peaking on day 37. CD4+ bias marked clones expanding day 15 to 37, unlike balanced contracting clones.

TCRdb fed the 5' RACE reads into MiXCR, producing one record per CDR3 protein. The table shows some 210,000 distinct CDR3 sequences, with over 9.5% occurring only once. Germline-derived CDR1 and CDR2 are SEHNR and FQNEAQ (reference sequence). The CDR3 is 13 amino acids. V lost 4 bases, J lost 1 base, and 7 bases lay in between. The chain carries TRBV7-9 and TRBJ1-1, with D unclear. The receptor was isolated from a man between 18 and 35 years old who had mild COVID-19 (a few samples of this study predate the infection). Cell type and time point are not known. The sequenced sample was PBMCs or a T cell subset sorted from them (not recorded which). CDR3 region: CASSSFGNTEAFF. The CDR3 bases are TGTGCCAGCAGCTCCTTCGGGAACACTGAAGCTTTCTTT.